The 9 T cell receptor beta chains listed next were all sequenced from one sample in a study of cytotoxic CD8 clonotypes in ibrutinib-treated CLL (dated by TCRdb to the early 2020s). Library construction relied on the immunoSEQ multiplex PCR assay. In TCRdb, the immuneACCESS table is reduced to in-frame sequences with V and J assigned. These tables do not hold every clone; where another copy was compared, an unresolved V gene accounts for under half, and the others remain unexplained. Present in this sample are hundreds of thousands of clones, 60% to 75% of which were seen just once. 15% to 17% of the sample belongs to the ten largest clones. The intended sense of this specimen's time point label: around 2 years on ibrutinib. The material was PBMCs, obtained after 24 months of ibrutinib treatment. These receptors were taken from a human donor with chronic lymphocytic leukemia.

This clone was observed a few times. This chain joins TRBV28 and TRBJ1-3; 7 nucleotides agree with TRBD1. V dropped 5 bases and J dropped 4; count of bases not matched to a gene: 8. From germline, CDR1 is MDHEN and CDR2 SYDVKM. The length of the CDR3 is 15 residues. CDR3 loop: CASSPHRGPGNTIYF. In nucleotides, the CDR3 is TGTGCCAGCAGTCCTCACAGGGGACCGGGAAACACCATATATTTT. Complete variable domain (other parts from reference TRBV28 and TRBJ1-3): DVKVTQSSRYLVKRTGEKVFLECVQDMDHENMFWYRQDPGLGLRLIYFSYDVKMKEKGDIPEGYSVSREKKERFSLILESASTNQTSMYLCASSPHRGPGNTIYFGEGSWLTVV.

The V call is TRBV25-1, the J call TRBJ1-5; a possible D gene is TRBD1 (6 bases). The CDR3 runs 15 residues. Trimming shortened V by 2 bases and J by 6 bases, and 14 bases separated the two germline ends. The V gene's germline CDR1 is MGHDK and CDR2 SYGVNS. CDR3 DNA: TGTGCCAGCAGTGAAAGGGGGTCAGGTACTCAGCCCCAGCATTTT. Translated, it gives CASSERGSGTQPQHF.

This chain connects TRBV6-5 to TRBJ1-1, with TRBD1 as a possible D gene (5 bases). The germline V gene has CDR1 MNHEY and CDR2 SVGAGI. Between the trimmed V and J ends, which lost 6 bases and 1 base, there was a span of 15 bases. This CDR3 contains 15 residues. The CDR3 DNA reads TGTGCCAGCAGCCTAAGGGGTTCAGGGAACACTGAAGCTTTCTTT. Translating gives CASSLRGSGNTEAFF.

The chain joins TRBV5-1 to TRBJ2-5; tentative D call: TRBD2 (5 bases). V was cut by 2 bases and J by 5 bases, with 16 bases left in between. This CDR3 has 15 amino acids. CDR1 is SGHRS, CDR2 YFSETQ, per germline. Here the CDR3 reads CASSFDKFPGETQYF. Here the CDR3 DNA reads TGCGCCAGCAGCTTTGACAAGTTCCCGGGGGAGACCCAGTACTTC.

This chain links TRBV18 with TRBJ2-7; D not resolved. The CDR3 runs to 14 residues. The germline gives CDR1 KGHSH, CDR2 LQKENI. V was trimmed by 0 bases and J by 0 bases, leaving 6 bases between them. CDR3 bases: TGTGCCAGCTCACCACCCTACAGCTCCTACGAGCAGTACTTC. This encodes CASSPPYSSYEQYF.

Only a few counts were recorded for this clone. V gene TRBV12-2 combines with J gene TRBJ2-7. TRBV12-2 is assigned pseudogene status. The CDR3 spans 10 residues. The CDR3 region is CASRFGMDHF. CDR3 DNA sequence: TGTGCAAGTCGCTTTGGTATGGATCACTTC.

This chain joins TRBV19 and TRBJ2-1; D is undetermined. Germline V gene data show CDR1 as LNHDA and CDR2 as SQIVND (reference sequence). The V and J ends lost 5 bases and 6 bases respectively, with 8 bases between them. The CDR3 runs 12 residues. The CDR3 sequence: CASSSSANEQFF. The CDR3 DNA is TGTGCCAGTAGTTCCAGCGCCAATGAGCAGTTCTTC.

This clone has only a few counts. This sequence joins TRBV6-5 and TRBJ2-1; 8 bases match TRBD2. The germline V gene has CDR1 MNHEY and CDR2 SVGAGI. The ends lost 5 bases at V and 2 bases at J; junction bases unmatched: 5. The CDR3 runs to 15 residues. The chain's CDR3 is CASSQLADAYNEQFF. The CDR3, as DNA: TGTGCCAGCAGTCAACTAGCGGACGCCTACAATGAGCAGTTCTTC.

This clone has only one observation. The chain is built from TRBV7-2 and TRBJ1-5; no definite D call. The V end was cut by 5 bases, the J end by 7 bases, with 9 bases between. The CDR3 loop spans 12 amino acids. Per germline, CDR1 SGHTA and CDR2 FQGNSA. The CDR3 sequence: CASSPVGQPQHF. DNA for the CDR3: TGTGCCAGCAGCCCCGTGGGACAGCCCCAGCATTTT.